This T cell receptor (beta chain) was found in a study of vaccination effects on CD4 cells after COVID-19. Study at large: Before sequencing took place, the ViraFEST assay used viral peptide pools to expand antigen-specific CD4+ T cells. Each participant was given two doses of one vaccine (BNT162b2 or mRNA-1273).

Subsequent to a culture period of about nine days, CD4+ T cells were isolated. CDR3 length equals 18 residues. The J segment lost 0 bases and the V segment lost 8 bases, leaving 16 bases of the junction unmatched. Germline values: CDR1 SQVTM, CDR2 ANQGSEA. As for this clone: Its antigen is unidentified.

TCRdb keeps only in-frame clones here, not all; method: immunoSEQ multiplex PCR. The profile shows about 25,000 clones, around 70% of them singletons. The rearrangement links TRBV29-1 to TRBJ2-1; 10 bases are a match to TRBD2. The sequencing here drew on CD4+ T cells from PBMCs cultured without peptide, taken before COVID-19 vaccination. This TCR was recovered from a human donor who received a COVID-19 vaccine. CDR3 bases: TGCAGCACCTGGGGGGGCCTAGCGGGGGTTCACTCCTACAATGAGCAGTTCTTC. Protein sequence: CSTWGGLAGVHSYNEQFF.